Shown below are 7 T cell receptor beta chains from a single sample sequenced in a study of blood T cell repertoires in COVID-19. The assay was immunoSEQ multiplex PCR, and TCRdb's table has in-frame clones only and misses some. The sample includes roughly 79,000 clones, roughly 89% seen only once; the top ten take about 5.3%. Sequencing was carried out using peripheral blood. The source is a woman of 80 years or more with active or convalescent COVID-19.

This chain links TRBV27 with TRBJ2-3; D unresolved. The CDR3 extends over 12 amino acids. V lost 1 base and J 8 bases, leaving 7 bases between the germline ends. The V gene's germline CDR1 is MNHEY and CDR2 SMNVEV (reference sequence). For the CDR3, the DNA is TGTGCCAGCAGTTTATGGGCTGGTACGCAGTATTTT. It specifies CASSLWAGTQYF.

The chain recombines TRBV27 with TRBJ1-5, with no clear D. The ends were cut back, 2 bases at V and 2 bases at J, with 7 bases in the middle. This CDR3 is built from 14 residues. CDR1 MNHEY and CDR2 SMNVEV come from the germline V gene (reference sequence). The CDR3 spells CASSLLGGNQPQHF. In nucleotides, the CDR3 is TGTGCCAGCAGTTTACTGGGAGGCAATCAGCCCCAGCATTTT.

The gene calls are TRBV5-1 and TRBJ2-5; 7 bases fit TRBD2. J was trimmed by 2 bases and V by 4 bases; bases with no gene match: 8. CDR1 and CDR2 (germline): SGHRS, YFSETQ. The CDR3 covers 15 residues. CDR3: CASSPARGLQETQYF. The DNA of the CDR3 is TGCGCCAGCAGCCCGGCGCGGGGGTTACAAGAGACCCAGTACTTC.

In its sample, this clone was seen a few times. The rearrangement joins TRBV7-9 to TRBJ2-7; 8 positions match TRBD1. Looked up from germline, CDR1 is SEHNR and CDR2 is FQNEAQ (reference sequence). This CDR3 region has 16 residues. The V gene end was trimmed by 2 bases and the J gene end by 0 bases; junction bases not matched to a gene: 6. This chain's CDR3 is CASSLYQGAPSYEQYF. CDR3 sequence (DNA): TGTGCCAGCAGCTTATATCAGGGGGCCCCCTCCTACGAGCAGTACTTC.

The CDR3 here is CAWSQGDSYEQYF. CDR3 sequence (DNA): TGTGCCTGGAGTCAGGGGGATTCCTACGAGCAGTACTTC. V usage is TRBV30 and J usage is TRBJ2-7, with 7 positions matching TRBD1. The CDR3 sequence is 13 residues long. Germline V gene lookup returns CDR1 GTSNPN and CDR2 SVGIG (reference sequence). J lost 1 base, V lost 2 bases, and 2 bases had no gene match.

The V call is TRBV10-3, the J call TRBJ1-2, with D uncertain. Germline lookup yields CDR1 ENHRY and CDR2 SYGVKD. Trimming removed 8 bases at V and 2 bases at J, with 15 bases between. This CDR3 contains 14 residues. CDR3 protein: CAIGSTGKNYGYTF. CDR3 coding DNA: TGTGCCATCGGGAGCACGGGAAAGAACTATGGCTACACCTTC.

V and J are TRBV19 and TRBJ2-3, with D possibly TRBD2 on 5 matching bases. Germline V gene sequence: CDR1 LNHDA, CDR2 SQIVND (reference sequence). Trimming cost V 5 bases and J 6 bases, with 9 bases left between them. The CDR3 contains 12 residues. As DNA, the CDR3 is TGTGCCAGTAGTGAGACGGGGGATACGCAGTATTTT. Encoded protein: CASSETGDTQYF.